The 27 T cell receptor beta chains below all came from one sample that was sequenced in a study of blood T cell repertoires in COVID-19. Sequencing used immunoSEQ multiplex PCR; TCRdb keeps in-frame clones, though not all of them. The table has roughly 230,000 clones, roughly 81% seen once. Sequencing was done on a sample of PBMCs or T cells enriched from blood (not recorded which). The receptors shown here come from a woman aged 45-65 years who had been exposed to COVID-19.

V gene TRBV10-3 combines with J gene TRBJ1-2, with 7 nucleotides matching TRBD1. Trimming cost V 3 bases and J 2 bases; bases outside gene matches: 9. The germline V gene encodes CDR1 ENHRY and CDR2 SYGVKD. The CDR3 is made up of 16 amino acids. The CDR3 region has the DNA TGTGCCATCAGTGATACCCCAGGGGGGTCAAACTATGGCTACACCTTC. Translation gives CAISDTPGGSNYGYTF.

V is TRBV5-1 and J is TRBJ1-1, with a tentative D call TRBD1 (5 bases). V gave up 0 bases and J gave up 1 base, with 19 bases separating them. CDR1 is SGHRS and CDR2 is YFSETQ in the germline V gene. The CDR3 covers 18 residues. The CDR3 nucleotides read TGCGCCAGCAGCTTGGGAAACCCAGTGGGAGGGACGAACACTGAAGCTTTCTTT. This sequence encodes CASSLGNPVGGTNTEAFF.

This clone was observed once. The chain is built from TRBV30 and TRBJ2-1; D call uncertain. Looked up from germline, CDR1 is GTSNPN and CDR2 is SVGIG (reference sequence). The length of the CDR3 is 13 residues. V shed 1 base and J shed 0 bases, with 4 bases lying between them. CDR3 sequence: CAWSASSYNEQFF. The CDR3 nucleotides are TGTGCCTGGAGTGCGAGCTCCTACAATGAGCAGTTCTTC.

This chain joins TRBV7-9 and TRBJ1-3; 10 positions agree with TRBD1. The CDR3 runs 13 residues. In germline, CDR1 is SEHNR, CDR2 FQNEAQ (reference sequence). V shed 10 bases, J shed 8 bases, and the junction held 8 bases outside the gene matches. CDR3 protein: CANEGTGADTIYF. The DNA of the CDR3 is TGTGCCAACGAGGGGACAGGGGCTGACACCATATATTTT.

This chain connects TRBV13 to TRBJ1-1, with D possibly TRBD1 on 5 matching bases. Trimming took 2 bases from V and 7 from J, leaving 20 bases between them. Germline loops: CDR1 PRHDT, CDR2 FYEKMQ (reference sequence). This CDR3 contains 16 residues. This CDR3 reads CASSLRDSIFTGEAFF. In nucleotides, the CDR3 is TGTGCCAGCAGCTTAAGGGACTCAATCTTTACCGGTGAAGCTTTCTTT.

This clone was seen a handful of times. The chain joins TRBV19 to TRBJ1-5; D possibly corresponds to TRBD1 (6 bases). V was cut by 1 base and J by 7 bases, with 11 bases left in between. The length of the CDR3 is 14 residues. The germline V gene has CDR1 LNHDA and CDR2 SQIVND (reference sequence). CDR3 DNA sequence: TGTGCCAGTAGTATAGGAGGGGGTGGCCAGCCCCAGCATTTT. As protein: CASSIGGGGQPQHF.

The chain links TRBV7-2 to TRBJ2-3; 7 positions match TRBD2. Trimming at V came to 5 bases and at J to 2 bases, leaving 7 bases not matched to a gene. Germline V CDR1 and CDR2: SGHTA, FQGNSA. The CDR3 is 15 residues long. The CDR3 loop is CASSLGRAITDTQYF. The CDR3 DNA follows: TGTGCCAGCAGCCTAGGGAGGGCAATCACAGATACGCAGTATTTT.

The genes are TRBV5-5 and TRBJ2-3, with no clear D. Trimming stripped 0 bases from V and 6 bases from J, with 8 bases between. This CDR3 spans 13 amino acids. Germline-derived CDR1 and CDR2 are SGHKS and YYEKEE (reference sequence). The CDR3 DNA sequence: TGTGCCAGCAGCTTGGCTAGTGGGGATACGCAGTATTTT. Amino acid sequence: CASSLASGDTQYF.

The rearrangement links TRBV9 to TRBJ2-5; 12 bases map to TRBD2. Germline values: CDR1 SGDLS, CDR2 YYNGEE. Trimming removed 3 bases from V and 5 bases from J; junction bases left unmatched: 8. The CDR3 spans 16 residues. This CDR3 is CASSAASGGATETQYF. In DNA form, the CDR3 reads TGTGCCAGCAGCGCAGCTAGCGGGGGGGCAACGGAGACCCAGTACTTC.

V is TRBV3-1 (or the pseudogene TRBV3-2) and J is TRBJ2-2, with TRBD1 matching over 7 bases. Germline CDR1 is LGHDT and CDR2 is YNNKEL (reference sequence). The V and J ends lost 6 bases and 7 bases, in that order; junction bases with no gene match: 8. The CDR3 runs to 14 residues. This chain's CDR3 is CASSPRGPGGELFF. The CDR3 DNA is TGTGCCAGCAGTCCAAGGGGGCCCGGCGGGGAGCTGTTTTTT.

The CDR3 nucleotides read TGTGCCAGCAGCTCAACAGGGGCCCCTAATGAAAAACTGTTTTTT. Translating it yields CASSSTGAPNEKLFF. The chain joins TRBV7-6 to TRBJ1-4; 7 positions agree with TRBD1. From germline, CDR1 is SGHVS and CDR2 FNYEAQ. The V and J ends lost 4 bases and 3 bases, in that order; junction bases with no gene match: 5. This CDR3 comprises 15 residues.

The chain carries TRBV5-4 and TRBJ1-1, with D uncertain. From germline, CDR1 is SGHNT and CDR2 YYREEE (reference sequence). Trimming took 2 bases from V and 4 from J, leaving 18 bases between them. The CDR3 extends over 16 amino acids. For the CDR3, the DNA is TGTGCCAGCAGCTTACCTTTCGGTGGGAGAGGCACTGAAGCTTTCTTT. It translates to CASSLPFGGRGTEAFF.

The chain carries TRBV19 and TRBJ1-4, with D uncertain. Germline assignment: CDR1 LNHDA and CDR2 SQIVND (reference sequence). The V end lost 6 bases, the J end lost 11 bases, and 10 bases lay between the germline ends. The CDR3 totals 11 residues. The CDR3 protein is CASRGTGKLFF. Written as DNA, the CDR3 is TGTGCCAGTAGGGGCACGGGGAAACTGTTTTTT.

The chain couples TRBV7-2 to TRBJ1-2; 7 nucleotides line up with TRBD1. The trim removed 6 bases at V and 2 bases at J, leaving 3 bases unmatched. This CDR3 has 13 amino acids. Germline CDR1 and CDR2: SGHTA and FQGNSA. The CDR3 DNA reads TGTGCCAGCAGGAGGGGGCAGAACTATGGCTACACCTTC. It codes for CASRRGQNYGYTF.

The chain joins TRBV4-3 to TRBJ1-2; perhaps TRBD1 as D (5 bases). Trimming took 4 bases from V and 8 from J, leaving 14 bases between them. Germline CDR1 is LGHNA and CDR2 is YSLEER. This CDR3 is built from 13 residues. CDR3 nucleotides: TGCGCCAGCAGCCTCAGGTCGGGGGACGGCTACACCTTC. It codes for CASSLRSGDGYTF.

There are a few counts of this clone. The chain links TRBV5-6 to TRBJ1-2; D unresolved. The germline CDR1 and CDR2 sequences are SGHDT and YYEEEE. This CDR3 comprises 14 residues. V was pared by 2 bases and J by 0 bases, with 8 bases between. In DNA form, the CDR3 reads TGTGCCAGCAGCTTTTTTCAGACTAACTATGGCTACACCTTC. As protein: CASSFFQTNYGYTF.

The chain joins TRBV7-7 to TRBJ1-1; TRBD1 might be the D (5 bases). The V end was cut by 2 bases, the J end by 3 bases, with 7 bases between. This CDR3 is built from 13 residues. Germline CDR1 reads SSHAT; CDR2 reads FNYEAQ (reference sequence). The CDR3 nucleotides read TGTGCCAGCAGCTTACGGGGGGACACTGAAGCTTTCTTT. The encoded protein is CASSLRGDTEAFF.

The V gene is TRBV10-2, the J gene TRBJ2-2, with 8 bases aligning to TRBD2. The CDR3 extends over 15 amino acids. With V trimmed by 6 bases and J by 3 bases, 6 bases remained unmatched. Per germline, CDR1 WSHSY and CDR2 SAAADI. This chain's CDR3 is CASRREAGDTGELFF. The DNA of the CDR3 is TGCGCCAGCAGGCGGGAGGCAGGGGACACCGGGGAGCTGTTTTTT.

The rearrangement joins TRBV18 to TRBJ1-1, with a weak D call TRBD1 (6 bases). The CDR3 is made up of 16 amino acids. Trimming stripped 1 base from V and 0 bases from J, with 12 bases between. Looked up from germline, CDR1 is KGHSH and CDR2 is LQKENI. CDR3 sequence reads: CASSPLGGGMNTEAFF. The DNA of the CDR3 is TGTGCCAGCTCACCACTAGGGGGGGGAATGAACACTGAAGCTTTCTTT.

The chain uses TRBV27 and TRBJ1-4; 9 nucleotides line up with TRBD1. The V segment lost 6 bases and the J segment 8 bases; nucleotides outside the gene matches: 19. Germline values: CDR1 MNHEY, CDR2 SMNVEV (reference sequence). This CDR3 has 18 amino acids. This CDR3 reads CASSSSRFPGQGQEKLFF. CDR3 in DNA: TGTGCCAGCAGCTCCTCACGTTTTCCGGGACAGGGTCAGGAAAAACTGTTTTTT.

The chain links TRBV24-1 to TRBJ2-7, with 9 bases that match TRBD1. The CDR3 totals 15 residues. Germline V gives CDR1 KGHDR, CDR2 SFDVKD. The ends lost 2 bases at V and 3 bases at J; junction bases unmatched: 4. In DNA, the CDR3 is TGTGCCACCAGTGATTCCGGACAGGGGATCTACGAGCAGTACTTC. Encoded protein: CATSDSGQGIYEQYF.

The chain recombines TRBV24-1 with TRBJ1-1, with 10 positions matching TRBD1. Germline lookup yields CDR1 KGHDR and CDR2 SFDVKD. J gave up 3 bases and V 4 bases, and 4 bases lay outside the gene matches. The CDR3 has 15 residues. The CDR3 reads CATSDSGTGDTEAFF. The DNA of the CDR3 is TGTGCCACCAGTGACTCCGGGACAGGGGACACTGAAGCTTTCTTT.

The chain joins TRBV5-1 to TRBJ1-6, with D tentatively TRBD1 (6 bases). V lost 7 bases and J lost 3, with 8 bases in between. The CDR3 loop spans 13 amino acids. CDR1 is SGHRS and CDR2 is YFSETQ in the germline V gene. The CDR3, as DNA: TGCGCCAGCCGGGACAACTATAATTCACCCCTCCACTTT. Translated: CASRDNYNSPLHF.

V and J are TRBV2 and TRBJ2-1, with D perhaps TRBD2 (6 bases). CDR1 is SNHLY, CDR2 FYNNEI, per germline. Trimming cost V 3 bases and J 2 bases, with 8 bases left between them. The CDR3 consists of 14 residues. The CDR3, as DNA: TGTGCCAGCAGTGACAGGGAGGCCTACAATGAGCAGTTCTTC. The encoded protein is CASSDREAYNEQFF.

The rearrangement uses TRBV4-1 and TRBJ2-7, with D tentatively TRBD2 (7 bases). With 3 bases removed from V and 4 bases from J, the gap between germline ends came to 16 bases. Germline V gives CDR1 MGHRA, CDR2 YSYEKL. This CDR3 contains 15 residues. The CDR3 here is CASSHQTGGYYEQYF. CDR3 DNA: TGCGCCAGCAGCCACCAGACGGGGGGCTATTACGAGCAGTACTTC.

The chain combines TRBV13 with TRBJ2-3; TRBD1 agrees at 9 bases. Germline-derived CDR1 and CDR2 are PRHDT and FYEKMQ (reference sequence). The CDR3 loop spans 15 amino acids. V dropped 5 bases and J dropped 2; count of bases not matched to a gene: 5. CDR3 in amino acids: CASSHGTGNTDTQYF. The CDR3 DNA sequence: TGTGCCAGCAGCCACGGGACAGGGAACACAGATACGCAGTATTTT.

The CDR3 nucleotides read TGTGCCATCAGGGACACGGACAGGGGGAGCTCCTACGAGCAGTACTTC. Translation gives CAIRDTDRGSSYEQYF. V usage is TRBV10-3 and J usage is TRBJ2-7; 10 bases agree with TRBD1. This CDR3 has 16 residues. The junction had 8 bases not matched to a gene; V was cut back by 6 bases and J by 0 bases. Germline CDR1 ENHRY, CDR2 SYGVKD.